These 14 T cell receptor beta chains share one sample of origin, sequenced in a study of T cell responses to AZD1222 COVID-19 vaccine. Only in-frame clones appear in the TCRdb table, and some are missing; sequencing was by immunoSEQ multiplex PCR. The sample lists under 150,000 clones, roughly nine tenths occurring once. Specimen: peripheral blood, collected on day 0 of AZD1222 vaccination. Receptors were obtained from an adult in good health.

The rearrangement links TRBV7-2 to TRBJ2-3; 11 bases align to TRBD2. CDR3 length equals 16 residues. The J segment lost 5 bases and the V segment lost 5 bases, leaving 9 bases of the junction unmatched. Germline V gene data show CDR1 as SGHTA and CDR2 as FQGNSA. CDR3 coding DNA: TGTGCCAGCAGCACACTAGCGGGGGTACGGGTAGATACGCAGTATTTT. Its protein is CASSTLAGVRVDTQYF.

The J gene is TRBJ2-1, the V gene TRBV6-6, with TRBD2 matching 10 bases. Germline CDR1 and CDR2: MNHNY and SVGAGI (reference sequence). The junction had 3 bases not matched to a gene; V was cut back by 6 bases and J by 4 bases. The CDR3 has 14 amino acids. The CDR3 is CASRSGREYNEQFF. DNA of the CDR3: TGTGCCAGCAGGAGCGGGAGGGAATACAATGAGCAGTTCTTC.

The genes are TRBV3-1 (or the pseudogene TRBV3-2) and TRBJ2-3; TRBD2 matches 14 bases. Trimming cost V 1 base and J 4 bases; bases outside gene matches: 10. From germline, CDR1 is LGHDT and CDR2 YNNKEL (reference sequence). The CDR3 has 19 amino acids. The CDR3 region has the DNA TGTGCCAGCAGCCAAGGCAGGGGACTAGCGGGAGATCGGGCAGATACGCAGTATTTT. This codes for CASSQGRGLAGDRADTQYF.

Written as DNA, the CDR3 is TGTGCCAGTAGTATATGGGGAACCGGGGAGCTGTTTTTT. Translated, it gives CASSIWGTGELFF. The V and J genes are TRBV19 and TRBJ2-2, with D hard to call. The CDR3 is 13 amino acids. V lost 2 bases and J 5 bases, leaving 6 bases between the germline ends. The V gene's germline CDR1 is LNHDA and CDR2 SQIVND (reference sequence).

This clone showed up just a few times. The chain has TRBV6-1 and TRBJ2-1; D gene unclear. The V and J ends lost 3 bases and 7 bases respectively, with 7 bases between them. CDR1 and CDR2 from the germline V gene are MNHNS and SASEGT. This CDR3 is 12 amino acids long. CDR3 DNA sequence: TGTGCCAGCAGTGACGTCGGGAATGAGCAGTTCTTC. Its protein product is CASSDVGNEQFF.

The chain is built from TRBV29-1 and TRBJ2-7; 8 bases are shared with TRBD1. Trimming took 6 bases from V and 5 from J; bases not matched to a gene: 6. Per the germline V gene, CDR1 is SQVTM and CDR2 is ANQGSEA. CDR3 length equals 12 residues. The CDR3 reads CSVTTGAHEQYF. CDR3 bases: TGCAGCGTAACGACAGGGGCCCACGAGCAGTACTTC.

The chain is built from TRBV7-9 and TRBJ2-2; TRBD1 aligns across 8 bases. Germline V gene lookup returns CDR1 SEHNR and CDR2 FQNEAQ (reference sequence). V was clipped by 5 bases and J by 3 bases; unmatched bases: 2. The CDR3 is 14 amino acids. The CDR3 DNA follows: TGTGCCAGCAGCCAGGGGGCATACACCGGGGAGCTGTTTTTT. Translating gives CASSQGAYTGELFF.

This clone has just one count. The chain joins TRBV24-1 to TRBJ1-4; tentatively, D is TRBD1 (6 bases). The CDR3 has 15 residues. The V gene lost 2 bases and the J gene lost 6 bases, with 12 bases spanning the gap. CDR1 KGHDR and CDR2 SFDVKD come from the germline V gene. The CDR3 DNA follows: TGTGCCACCAGTGATTGGGACACGGGTGATGAAAAACTGTTTTTT. Its translation: CATSDWDTGDEKLFF.

This rearrangement joins TRBV28 to TRBJ2-2; 7 nucleotides line up with TRBD2. The length of the CDR3 is 17 residues. Germline lookup yields CDR1 MDHEN and CDR2 SYDVKM. Trimming cost V 7 bases and J 7 bases; bases outside gene matches: 18. This chain's CDR3 is CASTPTRRTRIGGELFF. As DNA, the CDR3 is TGTGCCAGCACCCCCACGCGTCGGACTAGAATCGGCGGGGAGCTGTTTTTT.

Comments on this clone: At the DNA level, this CDR3 is encoded by other sequences in the same sample as well. This rearrangement joins TRBV29-1 to TRBJ1-4, with D uncertain. Germline CDR1 is SQVTM and CDR2 is ANQGSEA. Trimming took 5 bases from V and 5 from J, leaving 9 bases between them. The CDR3 has 12 amino acids. In DNA, the CDR3 is TGCAGCGTTCCCGGCCCAAATGAAAAACTGTTTTTT. Translation: CSVPGPNEKLFF. Together with reference TRBV29-1 and TRBJ1-4, the CDR3 gives the full variable domain: SAVISQKPSRDICQRGTSLTIQCQVDSQVTMMFWYRQQPGQSLTLIATANQGSEATYESGFVIDKFPISRPNLTFSTLTVSNMSPEDSSIYLCSVPGPNEKLFFGSGTQLSVL.

With regard to this clone: One end of the junction does not line up with germline, which may come from a read error. The genes are TRBV4-3 and TRBJ2-3; TRBD2 agrees at 13 bases. The CDR3 length is 15 residues. Germline CDR1 LGHNA, CDR2 YSLEER. The DNA for the CDR3 is TGCGCCAGCAGCCAAGATACCTCTGGACTAGCGGGAGAAGATTTT. Protein sequence: CASSQDTSGLAGEDF.

V and J are TRBV11-2 and TRBJ2-1, with a weak D call TRBD2 (6 bases). V was pared by 5 bases and J by 5 bases, with 19 bases between. Germline lookup yields CDR1 SGHAT and CDR2 FQNNGV. This CDR3 is 16 amino acids long. As DNA, the CDR3 is TGTGCCAGCAGCCCGGACGGGGCGGGATATAACAATGAGCAGTTCTTC. Its translation: CASSPDGAGYNNEQFF.

V is TRBV6-5 and J is TRBJ2-7, with 7 bases lining up with TRBD1. Germline assignment: CDR1 MNHEY and CDR2 SVGAGI. This CDR3 is built from 13 residues. V lost 5 bases, J lost 3 bases, and 4 bases stayed unmatched. CDR3 nucleotide sequence: TGTGCCAGCAGTCGGGACAGCAACTACGAGCAGTACTTC. Amino acid sequence: CASSRDSNYEQYF.

The J gene is TRBJ1-6, the V gene TRBV3-1 (or the pseudogene TRBV3-2), with 8 bases fitting TRBD1. Germline V lookup: CDR1 LGHDT, CDR2 YNNKEL (reference sequence). This CDR3 region has 15 residues. Trimming took 4 bases from V and 7 from J; bases not matched to a gene: 6. The CDR3 DNA reads as TGTGCCAGCAGCCCCCTGGGACAGGACAATTCACCCCTCCACTTT. Its protein product is CASSPLGQDNSPLHF.